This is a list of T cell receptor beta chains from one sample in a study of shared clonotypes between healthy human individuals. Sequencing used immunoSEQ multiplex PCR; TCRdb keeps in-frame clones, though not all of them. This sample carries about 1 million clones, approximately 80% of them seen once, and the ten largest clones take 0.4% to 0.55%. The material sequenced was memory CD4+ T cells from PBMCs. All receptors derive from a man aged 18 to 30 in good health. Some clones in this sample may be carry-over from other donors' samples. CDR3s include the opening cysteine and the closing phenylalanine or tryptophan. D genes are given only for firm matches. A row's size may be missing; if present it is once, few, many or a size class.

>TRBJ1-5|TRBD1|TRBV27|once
CASTLWTGINQPQHF
TGTGCCAGCACCCTATGGACAGGGATAAATCAGCCCCAGCATTTT
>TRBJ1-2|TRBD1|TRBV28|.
CASSSGQGAPSYGYTF
TGTGCCAGCAGTTCGGGACAGGGGGCGCCTTCGTATGGCTACACCTTC
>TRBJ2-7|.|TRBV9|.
CASSAIGGSSYEQYF
TGTGCCAGCAGCGCAATAGGGGGTAGCTCCTACGAGCAGTACTTC
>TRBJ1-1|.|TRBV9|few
CASSIRMNTEAFF
TGTGCCAGCAGCATACGGATGAACACTGAAGCTTTCTTT
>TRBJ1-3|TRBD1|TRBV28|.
CASSSLGTGHRNTIYF
TGTGCCAGCAGTTCATTGGGGACAGGCCACCGAAACACCATATATTTT
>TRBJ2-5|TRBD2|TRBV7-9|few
CASSFQGEREEEETQYF
TGTGCCAGCAGCTTCCAGGGGGAGCGGGAGGAAGAAGAGACCCAGTACTTC
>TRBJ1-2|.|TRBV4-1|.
CASSQNPRTDNYGYTF
TGCGCCAGCAGCCAGAATCCCCGGACAGACAACTATGGCTACACCTTC
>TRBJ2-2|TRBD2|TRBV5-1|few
CASSRGLAESNTGELFF
TGCGCCAGCAGCCGCGGACTAGCGGAATCGAACACCGGGGAGCTGTTTTTT
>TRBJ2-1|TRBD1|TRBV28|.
CASGKDRGRNEQFF
TGTGCCAGCGGAAAAGACAGGGGTAGGAATGAGCAGTTCTTC
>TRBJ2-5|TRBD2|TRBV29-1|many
CSVRRSSGPEETQYF
TGCAGCGTACGGCGAAGTAGCGGGCCGGAAGAGACCCAGTACTTC
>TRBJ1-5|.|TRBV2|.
CASRAKTVPANQPQHF
TGTGCCAGCAGAGCGAAGACAGTGCCGGCAAATCAGCCCCAGCATTTT
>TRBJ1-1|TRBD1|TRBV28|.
CASSWGQFTEAFF
TGTGCCAGCAGTTGGGGACAGTTCACTGAAGCTTTCTTT
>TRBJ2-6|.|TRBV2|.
CASSEERFTVAGANVLTF
TGTGCCAGCAGTGAAGAAAGGTTCACCGTGGCTGGGGCCAACGTCCTGACTTTC
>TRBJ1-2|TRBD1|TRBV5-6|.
CASTNGYRGYGYTF
TGTGCCAGCACCAATGGCTACAGGGGATATGGCTACACCTTC
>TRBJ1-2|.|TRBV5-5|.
CASSFTQYNYGYTF
TGTGCCAGCAGCTTTACACAGTATAACTATGGCTACACCTTC
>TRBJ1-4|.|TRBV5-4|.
CASSLGTDLNEKLFF
TGTGCCAGCAGCTTGGGAACGGACCTTAATGAAAAACTGTTTTTT
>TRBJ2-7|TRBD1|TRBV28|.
CASSVRGQPLYEQYF
TGTGCCAGCAGTGTAAGGGGACAGCCCTTGTATGAGCAGTACTTC
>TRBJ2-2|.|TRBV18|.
CASSPQVTGELFF
TGTGCCAGCTCACCGCAAGTCACCGGGGAGCTGTTTTTT
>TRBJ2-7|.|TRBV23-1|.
CASRGCGSSYEQYF
TGCGCCAGCCGTGGGTGTGGGAGTTCCTACGAGCAGTACTTC
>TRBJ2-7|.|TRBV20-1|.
CSAHTGYEQYF
TGCAGTGCGCACACAGGCTACGAGCAGTACTTC
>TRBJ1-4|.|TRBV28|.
CASNFRGAGEKLFF
TGTGCCAGCAATTTCCGGGGGGCGGGTGAAAAACTGTTTTTT
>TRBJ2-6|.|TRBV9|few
CASSVDWPGANVLTF
TGTGCCAGCAGCGTAGACTGGCCTGGGGCCAACGTCCTGACTTTC
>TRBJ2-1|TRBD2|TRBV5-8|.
CASTKFSGNADNEQFF
TGTGCCAGCACCAAGTTTAGCGGGAATGCTGACAATGAGCAGTTCTTC